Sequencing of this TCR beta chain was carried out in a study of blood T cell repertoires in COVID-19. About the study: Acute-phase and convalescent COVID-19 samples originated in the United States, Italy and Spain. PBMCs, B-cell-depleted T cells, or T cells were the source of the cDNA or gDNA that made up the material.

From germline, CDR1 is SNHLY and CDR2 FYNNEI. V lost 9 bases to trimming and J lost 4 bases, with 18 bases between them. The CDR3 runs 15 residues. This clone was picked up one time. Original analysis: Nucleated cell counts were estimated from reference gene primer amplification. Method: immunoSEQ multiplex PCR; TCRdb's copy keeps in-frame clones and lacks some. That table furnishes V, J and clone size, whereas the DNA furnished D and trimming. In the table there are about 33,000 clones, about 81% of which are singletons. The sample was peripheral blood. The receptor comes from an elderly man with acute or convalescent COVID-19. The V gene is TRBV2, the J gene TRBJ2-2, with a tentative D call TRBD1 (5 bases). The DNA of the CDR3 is TGTGCCAGGGGGCCGAAAGGGGCGGCCACCGGGGAGCTGTTTTTT. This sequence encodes CARGPKGAATGELFF.